This T cell receptor (beta chain) was identified during a study of OX40 agonist ivuxolimab in advanced cancers. There are 15 residues in the CDR3. Germline V CDR1 and CDR2: SSHAT, FNYEAQ (reference sequence). After removal of 5 bases from V and 6 bases from J, the junction contained 10 bases not matched to a gene. Here immunoSEQ multiplex PCR was the method, and the copy in TCRdb shows in-frame clones only, minus some. The sample records about 50,000 clones, 93% being singletons. The origin of this receptor is an adult with an advanced solid tumor such as melanoma, head and neck, liver or kidney cancer. The chain joins TRBV7-7 to TRBJ2-7; TRBD2 aligns across 10 bases. This specimen consisted of CD4+ or CD8+ T cells sorted from blood, obtained in a trial of the OX40 agonist ivuxolimab. The CDR3 is CASSPSPSGSGEQYF. CDR3 nucleotide sequence: TGTGCCAGCAGCCCATCCCCTAGCGGGAGTGGCGAGCAGTACTTC.